The source of this T cell receptor beta chain is a study of regulatory T cells in long-lasting Graves disease. Stated time point: newly diagnosed GD, antithyroid drugs for less than 3 months. PBMC-extracted RNA yielded the TCR library. EDTA tubes received approximately 9 milliliters of collected peripheral blood. This CDR3 is 13 amino acids long. V lost 6 bases to trimming and J lost 0 bases, with 12 bases between them. CDR1 is DFQATT and CDR2 is SNEGSKA in the germline V gene (reference sequence). To make TCR beta libraries, researchers used iRepertoire HTBI primers and Arm-PCR of CDR3 regions. Via MiXCR, TCRdb re-called the multiplex PCR reads, giving one row per CDR3 protein. Of about 350,000 distinct CDR3 sequences listed, over 15% are singletons. There are many counts of this clonotype. Its target is not known. Study-wide results and caveats: Having few samples may have compromised the accuracy.

The sample also formed part of further work on T cells in Graves' hyperthyroidism and ophthalmopathy. That paper adds: Calling Graves' hyperthyroidism stable meant ophthalmopathy did not progress within 18 months. TCR CDR3 regions were first amplified by RT-PCR with HTBI primers.

The origin of this receptor is a man aged 35-49 years with Graves disease. Sequences were derived from peripheral blood mononuclear cells (PBMCs), sampled at new diagnosis, from a patient treated with antithyroid drugs. This chain uses TRBV20-1 with TRBJ2-7; a possible D gene is TRBD1 (6 bases). As DNA, the CDR3 is TGCAGTGCCAGGGGCGGATACTCCTACGAGCAGTACTTC. This gives the protein CSARGGYSYEQYF.